These 11 T cell receptor beta chains were all obtained from the same sample, sequenced in a study of neurological immune-mediated disorders. Each CDR3 protein gets one entry after TCRdb re-called the 5' RACE reads with MiXCR. Here the sample spans 70,000 or so distinct CDR3 sequences, 2.5% to 4% being singletons. Specimen: PBMCs. The receptor set was obtained from a woman between 45 and 65 years old with multiple sclerosis.

This clonotype was observed at least ten times. The chain employs TRBV20-1 and TRBJ2-1, with a tentative D call TRBD1 (6 bases). The CDR3 has 15 amino acids. With 5 bases removed from V and 1 base from J, the gap between germline ends came to 15 bases. Germline V gives CDR1 DFQATT, CDR2 SNEGSKA (reference sequence). The CDR3 region is CSAERTGLSYNEQFF. CDR3 DNA sequence: TGCAGTGCTGAAAGAACAGGGCTTTCCTACAATGAGCAGTTCTTC.

Remarks on this clonotype: This may be a read error: a much more frequent sequence differs by one nucleotide. CDR3 amino acids: CSTGRGRFQPQNF. The DNA of the CDR3 is TGCAGTACTGGCCGGGGGCGTTTTCAGCCCCAGAATTTT. This chain connects TRBV20-1 to TRBJ1-5; the D gene is possibly TRBD1 (6 bases). The CDR3 covers 13 residues. CDR1 DFQATT and CDR2 SNEGSKA come from the germline V gene (reference sequence).

This clonotype came up many times. This chain uses TRBV7-2 with TRBJ2-1, with 7 bases identical to TRBD1. V was clipped by 6 bases and J by 4 bases; unmatched bases: 9. Per germline, CDR1 SGHTA and CDR2 FQGNSA. There are 15 residues in the CDR3. CDR3 nucleotide sequence: TGTGCCAGCAGTTACCTAGGGGGCTCTTACAATGAGCAGTTCTTC. This gives the protein CASSYLGGSYNEQFF. Based on the CDR3 plus reference TRBV7-2 and TRBJ2-1, the full variable domain is GAGVSQSPSNKVTEKGKDVELRCDPISGHTALYWYRQSLGQGLEFLIYFQGNSAPDKSGLPSDRFSAERTGGSVSTLTIQRTQQEDSAVYLCASSYLGGSYNEQFFGPGTRLTVL.

This clonotype has a count of ten or more. V and J are TRBV15 and TRBJ1-5, with no clear D. The CDR3 loop spans 13 amino acids. Trimming took off 0 bases at V and 9 bases at J, with 9 bases between the two ends. Germline V CDR1 and CDR2: LNHNV, YYDKDF (reference sequence). The CDR3 here is CATSRDPRGPQHF. DNA of the CDR3: TGTGCCACCAGCAGAGATCCTAGAGGGCCCCAGCATTTT.

This clonotype was counted only a few times. V usage is TRBV7-8 and J usage is TRBJ2-2, with 10 bases that match TRBD2. CDR1 and CDR2 (germline): SGHVS, FQNEAQ. This CDR3 is built from 16 residues. V lost 4 bases to trimming and J lost 9 bases; unmatched junction nucleotides: 11. The CDR3 region is CASSSPWASGRRELFF. In DNA, the CDR3 is TGTGCCAGCAGCTCCCCTTGGGCTAGCGGGAGAAGGGAGCTGTTTTTT.

About this clonotype: At one end, the junction sequence differs from germline, possibly due to a read error. The J gene is TRBJ1-5, the V gene TRBV28; perhaps TRBD1 as D (5 bases). This CDR3 contains 13 residues. Germline V gene lookup returns CDR1 MDHEN and CDR2 SYDVKM. The CDR3, as DNA: TGTGCCAGAAGTTTGGGGGTAAATCAGCCCCAGCATTTT. Translation gives CARSLGVNQPQHF.

Ten or more counts support this clonotype. This rearrangement joins TRBV20-1 to TRBJ2-3, with 10 nucleotides matching TRBD2. With 3 bases clipped from V and 0 bases from J, the junction kept 6 bases outside the gene matches. The germline CDR1 and CDR2 sequences are DFQATT and SNEGSKA (reference sequence). The CDR3 length is 16 residues. The CDR3 nucleotides are TGCAGTGCTAGTGTTAGCGGGGGGTACAGCACAGATACGCAGTATTTT. This codes for CSASVSGGYSTDTQYF.

There are many counts of this clonotype. The chain couples TRBV20-1 to TRBJ2-1; TRBD2 matches at 15 bases. The CDR3 covers 20 residues. V lost 4 bases and J lost 1; bases outside the gene matches: 14. Germline V CDR1 and CDR2: DFQATT, SNEGSKA (reference sequence). The DNA for the CDR3 is TGCAGTGCTAACCCCCCCCCGGGACTAGCGGGGGGAGGGTCCTACAATGAGCAGTTCTTC. Its translation: CSANPPPGLAGGGSYNEQFF.

Many counts were recorded for this clonotype. The chain links TRBV14 to TRBJ2-7; either TRBD1 or TRBD2 may supply D (5 bases each). In germline, CDR1 is SGHDN, CDR2 FVKESK. The V end was cut by 4 bases, the J end by 0 bases, with 7 bases between. The CDR3 runs to 13 residues. CDR3 coding DNA: TGTGCCAGCAGCCGTGGGGGCTCCTACGAGCAGTACTTC. Translated: CASSRGGSYEQYF. The full variable domain, rest sourced from reference TRBV14 and TRBJ2-7, is EAGVTQFPSHSVIEKGQTVTLRCDPISGHDNLYWYRRVMGKEIKFLLHFVKESKQDESGMPNNRFLAERTGGTYSTLKVQPAELEDSGVYFCASSRGGSYEQYFGPGTRLTVT.

This clonotype was seen at least ten times. This chain connects TRBV7-3 to TRBJ2-1; 7 bases fit TRBD1. After removal of 2 bases from V and 4 bases from J, the junction contained 5 bases not matched to a gene. Germline V gives CDR1 SGHTA, CDR2 FQGTGA. There are 15 residues in the CDR3. The CDR3 DNA follows: TGTGCCAGCAGCTTACGGGACAGCCTATACAATGAGCAGTTCTTC. This gives the protein CASSLRDSLYNEQFF.

This clonotype showed up many times. This chain uses TRBV20-1 with TRBJ1-2; 7 bases match TRBD1. V was clipped by 3 bases and J by 1 base; unmatched bases: 2. In germline, CDR1 is DFQATT, CDR2 SNEGSKA (reference sequence). The CDR3 has 13 amino acids. In DNA, the CDR3 is TGCAGTGCTAGCCGGGACAGTAACTATGGCTACACCTTC. It yields the protein CSASRDSNYGYTF.